One and the same sample provided the 12 T cell receptor beta chains below, sequenced in a study of T cells in Graves' hyperthyroidism and ophthalmopathy. The TCR beta CDR3 regions underwent amplification using RNA transcripts as the source. The HTBI primer set was used in a first-round RT-PCR of the TCR CDR3. MiXCR, run by TCRdb on the multiplex PCR reads, gives a single entry per CDR3 protein. The profile covers roughly 380,000 distinct CDR3 sequences, with approximately 12% appearing a single time and less than 25% taken by the ten largest. Sequencing input: blood. These receptors came from a man younger than 45 with Graves' hyperthyroidism that later progressed to Graves' ophthalmopathy.

This clonotype was counted many times. V gene TRBV13 combines with J gene TRBJ2-5; 7 bases align to TRBD1. Germline loops: CDR1 PRHDT, CDR2 FYEKMQ (reference sequence). V gave up 5 bases and J gave up 2 bases; unmatched junction bases: 5. The CDR3 is made up of 14 amino acids. The CDR3, as DNA: TGTGCCAGCAGCCTAAGGGACAGTCAAGAGACCCAGTACTTC. It encodes CASSLRDSQETQYF.

This clonotype came up many times. J is TRBJ1-6 and V is TRBV14; 7 bases are shared with TRBD1. The CDR3 extends over 15 amino acids. V shed 3 bases and J 6 bases; nucleotides not matched to a gene: 5. CDR1 is SGHDN, CDR2 FVKESK, per germline. CDR3 DNA sequence: TGTGCCAGCAGCCACTCACAGGGGTTTAATTCACCCCTCCACTTT. Residues: CASSHSQGFNSPLHF.

This clonotype was counted only a few times. The V and J genes are TRBV19 and TRBJ2-7; D possibly uses TRBD1 or TRBD2 (5 bases each). V lost 9 bases and J lost 2, with 11 bases in between. The CDR3 consists of 12 residues. Germline V CDR1 and CDR2: LNHDA, SQIVND (reference sequence). CDR3 in amino acids: CARDEGTYEQYF. In nucleotides, the CDR3 is TGTGCCAGGGACGAGGGGACCTACGAGCAGTACTTC.

The chain joins TRBV29-1 to TRBJ2-7; D is possibly TRBD1 or TRBD2 (5 bases each). V lost 3 bases to trimming and J lost 5 bases, with 11 bases between them. CDR1 is SQVTM and CDR2 is ANQGSEA in the germline V gene. This CDR3 region has 12 residues. The CDR3 protein is CSVDSGTHEQYF. CDR3 nucleotides: TGCAGCGTTGATTCGGGGACCCACGAGCAGTACTTC.

This clonotype was seen at least ten times. V gene TRBV15 combines with J gene TRBJ2-1, with 8 bases fitting TRBD1. The V gene's germline CDR1 is LNHNV and CDR2 YYDKDF (reference sequence). After removal of 1 base from V and 1 base from J, the junction contained 3 bases not matched to a gene. This CDR3 spans 16 amino acids. CDR3 DNA sequence: TGTGCCACCAGCAGAGGACAGGGGAAATCCTACAATGAGCAGTTCTTC. It translates to CATSRGQGKSYNEQFF.

This clonotype has a count of ten or more. This sequence joins TRBV7-9 and TRBJ2-7; D possibly matches TRBD1 or TRBD2 (5 bases each). Germline assignment: CDR1 SEHNR and CDR2 FQNEAQ (reference sequence). Trimming removed 6 bases from V and 0 bases from J, with 18 bases in between. The CDR3 is 16 residues long. The CDR3 spells CASSRTGRGSSYEQYF. For the CDR3, the DNA is TGTGCCAGCAGTAGGACCGGCCGGGGCAGCTCCTACGAGCAGTACTTC.

This clonotype showed up many times. The rearrangement uses TRBV2 and TRBJ1-5; D unresolved. Germline V gives CDR1 SNHLY, CDR2 FYNNEI. This CDR3 region has 15 residues. V lost 6 bases to trimming and J lost 1 base, with 13 bases between them. The CDR3 DNA reads as TGTGCCAGCAGCGCAGACACCTTAAGCAATCAGCCCCAGCATTTT. Residues: CASSADTLSNQPQHF.

This clonotype showed up many times. The CDR3 sequence is CASSWGQPNTEAFF. For the CDR3, the DNA is TGTGCCAGCAGCTGGGGACAACCAAACACTGAAGCTTTCTTT. V usage is TRBV28 and J usage is TRBJ1-1; D is possibly TRBD1 (6 bases). CDR1 MDHEN and CDR2 SYDVKM come from the germline V gene. V lost 6 bases and J lost 2, with 13 bases in between. The CDR3 contains 14 residues.

The J gene is TRBJ2-7, the V gene TRBV5-5, with TRBD1 as a possible D gene (7 bases). The CDR3 loop spans 15 amino acids. Trimming took off 0 bases at V and 2 bases at J, with 12 bases between the two ends. The germline gives CDR1 SGHKS, CDR2 YYEKEE (reference sequence). The DNA for the CDR3 is TGTGCCAGCAGCTTGGGGGGGGACAGTCCCTACGAGCAGTACTTC. Protein: CASSLGGDSPYEQYF.

This clonotype came up many times. The V call is TRBV28, the J call TRBJ1-5; 7 nucleotides agree with TRBD1. The junction had 7 bases not matched to a gene; V was cut back by 5 bases and J by 6 bases. The CDR3 sequence is 14 residues long. Germline CDR1 reads MDHEN; CDR2 reads SYDVKM. Written as DNA, the CDR3 is TGTGCCAGCAGTCTCAGACAGGGTGGTCAGCCCCAGCATTTT. It is translated as CASSLRQGGQPQHF.

Only a few counts were recorded for this clonotype. V usage is TRBV20-1 and J usage is TRBJ2-7; tentative D call: TRBD1 (6 bases). Germline V CDR1 and CDR2: DFQATT, SNEGSKA (reference sequence). The CDR3 has 15 residues. The germline V and J ends were trimmed by 0 bases and 4 bases, with 16 bases remaining between them. The CDR3 reads CSARDLGRGQYEQYF. The CDR3 DNA sequence: TGCAGTGCTAGAGATCTTGGCAGGGGCCAGTACGAGCAGTACTTC.

The chain couples TRBV28 to TRBJ1-4; D is ambiguous. The CDR3 runs to 11 residues. The V gene's germline CDR1 is MDHEN and CDR2 SYDVKM. With 3 bases removed from V and 10 bases from J, the gap between germline ends came to 6 bases. This CDR3 is CASSFLGKLFF. The CDR3 DNA reads TGTGCCAGCAGTTTTTTAGGAAAACTGTTTTTT.